The 13 T cell receptor beta chains below come from one sample, sequenced in a study of identical twins. TCRdb used MiXCR to reprocess the 5' RACE reads, holding one entry per CDR3 protein. This table holds more than 200,000 distinct CDR3 sequences, roughly 9.4% found once. Source material: memory (CD45RO+) T cells sorted from blood. The receptor source for this set is a woman aged 18-29 years in good health.

The chain links TRBV2 to TRBJ2-5; D possibly corresponds to TRBD1 (5 bases). The CDR3 contains 13 residues. Trimming removed 8 bases from V and 2 bases from J, with 12 bases in between. Germline V gives CDR1 SNHLY, CDR2 FYNNEI. The CDR3 sequence is CASGAATQETQYF. CDR3 nucleotides: TGTGCCAGCGGGGCCGCGACTCAAGAGACCCAGTACTTC.

Comments on this clonotype: At one of its ends the junction is not consistent with the germline gene, which may arise from a read error. The chain links TRBV2 to TRBJ1-5, with 8 bases lining up with TRBD1. Germline loops: CDR1 SNHLY, CDR2 FYNNEI. This CDR3 region has 13 residues. CDR3: CASSEDRAQAQHF. DNA for the CDR3: TGTGCCAGCAGTGAGGACAGGGCTCAGGCCCAGCATTTT.

This chain links TRBV19 with TRBJ1-5, with 8 bases matching TRBD1. Losses at the gene ends were 5 bases for V and 7 bases for J; bases not matched to a gene: 10. This CDR3 has 15 amino acids. Looked up from germline, CDR1 is LNHDA and CDR2 is SQIVND (reference sequence). In DNA form, the CDR3 reads TGTGCCAGTAGTCTCCCCGGACAGGGATACCAGCCCCAGCATTTT. Amino acid sequence: CASSLPGQGYQPQHF.

This clonotype was detected a few times. This chain connects TRBV30 to TRBJ2-5, with D unclear. Trimming removed 1 base at V and 0 bases at J, with 3 bases between. From germline, CDR1 is GTSNPN and CDR2 SVGIG (reference sequence). This CDR3 spans 12 amino acids. The CDR3 DNA sequence: TGTGCCTGGAGTGAGAACCAAGAGACCCAGTACTTC. Its translation: CAWSENQETQYF.

This clonotype has a handful of counts. This chain connects TRBV4-2 to TRBJ2-7; TRBD2 might be the D (5 bases). The CDR3 is 14 amino acids. CDR1 is LGHNA and CDR2 is YNFKEQ in the germline V gene. Trimming removed 4 bases from V and 2 bases from J, with 12 bases in between. CDR3 in DNA: TGTGCCAGCAGCCGAGGGCTCAGGACCTACGAGCAGTACTTC. Encoded protein: CASSRGLRTYEQYF.

This chain uses TRBV5-1 with TRBJ1-2; unclear D gene. Trimming stripped 0 bases from V and 7 bases from J, with 10 bases between. CDR3 length: 13 residues. CDR1 is SGHRS, CDR2 YFSETQ, per germline. The CDR3 sequence: CASSLDGLAGYTF. The CDR3 bases are TGCGCCAGCAGCTTGGACGGTTTGGCTGGCTACACCTTC.

This clonotype was seen more than once but under ten times. The chain carries TRBV7-9 and TRBJ2-7; D is undetermined. Germline CDR1 reads SEHNR; CDR2 reads FQNEAQ (reference sequence). The V end lost 5 bases, the J end lost 2 bases, and 10 bases lay between the germline ends. The CDR3 consists of 13 residues. CDR3 DNA sequence: TGTGCCAGCAGCGTGGCAAATACCTACGAGCAGTACTTC. This translates into CASSVANTYEQYF. Full variable domain (remainder filled in from reference TRBV7-9 and TRBJ2-7): DTGVSQNPRHKITKRGQNVTFRCDPISEHNRLYWYRQTLGQGPEFLTYFQNEAQLEKSRLLSDRFSAERPKGSFSTLEIQRTEQGDSAMYLCASSVANTYEQYFGPGTRLTVT.

The V gene is TRBV9, the J gene TRBJ1-1, with D uncertain. V lost 6 bases and J 5 bases, leaving 17 bases between the germline ends. The CDR3 is 14 residues long. The germline V gene has CDR1 SGDLS and CDR2 YYNGEE. The DNA of the CDR3 is TGTGCCAGCAATCGTGGGGAGGAGGGAACTGAAGCTTTCTTT. Translated, it gives CASNRGEEGTEAFF.

The sample holds many counts of this clonotype. The J gene is TRBJ2-3, the V gene TRBV9; TRBD2 might be the D (6 bases). V lost 3 bases and J lost 4, with 15 bases in between. CDR3 length equals 15 residues. CDR1 and CDR2 (germline): SGDLS, YYNGEE. The CDR3 protein is CASSGLDMIADTQYF. CDR3 bases: TGTGCCAGCAGCGGACTAGACATGATAGCAGATACGCAGTATTTT.

This chain joins TRBV6-1 and TRBJ1-2; D is possibly TRBD1 (6 bases). The germline V and J ends were trimmed by 1 base and 3 bases, with 18 bases remaining between them. Germline V CDR1 and CDR2: MNHNS, SASEGT. This CDR3 has 17 residues. This CDR3 reads CASSEGYFGGGDYGYTF. For the CDR3, the DNA is TGTGCCAGCAGTGAAGGTTATTTTGGAGGGGGAGACTATGGCTACACCTTC.

This chain uses TRBV18 with TRBJ2-1; 8 bases line up with TRBD2. The germline V gene encodes CDR1 KGHSH and CDR2 LQKENI. The CDR3 has 14 residues. V trimming: 2 bases; J trimming: 7 bases; junction bases outside the gene matches: 4. Written as DNA, the CDR3 is TGTGCCAGCTCACCAGGCTCGGGGGGGAATGAGCAGTTCTTC. Protein product: CASSPGSGGNEQFF.

The rearrangement links TRBV6-1 to TRBJ2-5; possible D gene TRBD1, 6 bases. The length of the CDR3 is 13 residues. From germline, CDR1 is MNHNS and CDR2 SASEGT. V lost 6 bases to trimming and J lost 5 bases, with 13 bases between them. The CDR3 sequence: CASSEQGRETQYF. In nucleotides, the CDR3 is TGTGCCAGCAGCGAACAGGGTAGGGAGACCCAGTACTTC.

The chain uses TRBV20-1 and TRBJ2-5; D gene ambiguous. Trimming pared 5 bases from V and 7 bases from J, leaving 11 bases between. CDR3 size: 11 residues. The germline V gene has CDR1 DFQATT and CDR2 SNEGSKA (reference sequence). The CDR3 sequence is CSARNKVTQYF. The DNA for the CDR3 is TGCAGTGCTCGGAACAAGGTGACCCAGTACTTC.